The rows below give T cell receptor beta chains drawn from one sample of a study of blood T cell repertoires in COVID-19. Only in-frame clones appear in the TCRdb table, and some are missing; sequencing was by immunoSEQ multiplex PCR. Seen here are approximately 480,000 clones, approximately 92% observed once, and the top ten hold roughly 1%. Sample: peripheral blood. Every receptor here comes from a man aged 18 to 35 with COVID-19, enrolled during active disease. The CDR3 runs from the conserved cysteine through the conserved F or W. D genes are given only for firm matches. Rows may omit the clone size; those that give it use once, few, many or a size class.

clone_size	d_call	v_call	cdr3_length	j_call	cdr3_aa	cdr3_nt
-	TRBD2	TRBV19	13	TRBJ2-7	CASSTGLLREQYF	TGTGCCAGTAGTACGGGACTACTACGAGAGCAGTACTTC
-	-	TRBV6-5	14	TRBJ1-4	CASRLTASNEKLFF	TGTGCCAGCAGACTGACAGCCTCTAATGAAAAACTGTTTTTT
-	TRBD2	TRBV19	17	TRBJ2-3	CASSRASGRTSTDTQYF	TGTGCCAGTAGTAGGGCTAGCGGGAGGACTAGCACAGATACGCAGTATTTT
-	TRBD2	TRBV3-1/TRBV3-2	16	TRBJ2-1	CASSQGVAGPYNEQFF	TGTGCCAGCAGTCAAGGGGTAGCGGGCCCTTACAATGAGCAGTTCTTC
-	-	TRBV6-2/TRBV6-3	14	TRBJ2-7	CASSPEGSSYEQYF	TGTGCCAGCAGTCCGGAGGGGAGCTCCTACGAGCAGTACTTC
once	-	TRBV5-5	14	TRBJ1-2	CASSYRQPNYGYTF	TGTGCCAGCAGCTACCGACAGCCGAACTATGGCTACACCTTC
-	TRBD1	TRBV19	14	TRBJ2-1	CASSSDRGRDEQFF	TGTGCCAGTAGTTCGGACAGGGGGAGGGATGAGCAGTTCTTC
-	-	TRBV5-5	13	TRBJ2-7	CASSRGTDYEQYF	TGTGCCAGCAGCCGGGGGACTGACTACGAGCAGTACTTC
-	TRBD1	TRBV7-6	20	TRBJ1-6	CASSLAMGTPDRGWNSPLHF	TGTGCCAGCAGCTTAGCGATGGGAACCCCTGACAGGGGTTGGAATTCACCCCTCCACTTT
-	TRBD2	TRBV19	17	TRBJ2-3	CASSIDQSGSSADTQYF	TGTGCCAGTAGTATAGACCAGAGCGGGAGTAGTGCAGATACGCAGTATTTT
-	TRBD2	TRBV4-2	15	TRBJ2-5	CASSPLAGAEETQYF	TGTGCCAGCAGCCCTCTAGCGGGGGCAGAGGAGACCCAGTACTTC
-	-	TRBV30	14	TRBJ1-4	CAWSPGPTNEKLFF	TGTGCCTGGAGCCCAGGGCCGACTAATGAAAAACTGTTTTTT
-	TRBD1	TRBV25-1	15	TRBJ1-6	CASSSRDRVNSPLHF	TGTGCCAGCAGTAGCCGGGACAGGGTAAATTCACCCCTCCACTTT
-	-	TRBV7-8	13	TRBJ2-3	CASSPQAGDTQYF	TGTGCCAGCAGCCCCCAGGCCGGTGATACGCAGTATTTT
-	-	TRBV19	14	TRBJ1-3	CASTPGVSGNTIYF	TGTGCCAGTACCCCAGGTGTCTCTGGAAACACCATATATTTT
-	-	TRBV6-5	15	TRBJ2-1	CASSWAQSVDNEQFF	TGTGCCAGCAGTTGGGCCCAAAGTGTAGACAATGAGCAGTTCTTC
-	TRBD1	TRBV6-4	15	TRBJ2-5	CASSEGQGGQETQYF	TGTGCCAGCAGTGAAGGACAGGGAGGCCAAGAGACCCAGTACTTC
few	TRBD1	TRBV19	18	TRBJ2-6	CASSSLTGAISGANVLTF	TGTGCCAGTAGTAGCCTTACAGGGGCCATATCTGGGGCCAACGTCCTGACTTTC
-	-	TRBV5-4	16	TRBJ1-3	CASSGREGGSGNTIYF	TGTGCCAGCAGCGGCCGAGAGGGCGGTAGTGGAAACACCATATATTTT
-	-	TRBV2	14	TRBJ1-1	CASSPRRGNTEAFF	TGTGCCAGCAGTCCACGCAGGGGGAACACTGAAGCTTTCTTT
-	-	TRBV11-3	15	TRBJ2-2	CASSLSFGLLGELFF	TGTGCCAGCAGCTTATCGTTCGGACTCCTCGGGGAGCTGTTTTTT
-	-	TRBV7-9	11	TRBJ2-1	CASRGAGEQFF	TGTGCCAGCAGGGGAGCGGGCGAGCAGTTCTTC
once	-	TRBV7-8	14	TRBJ2-3	CASSLRGRGDTQYF	TGTGCCAGCAGCTTGCGGGGAAGGGGCGATACGCAGTATTTT
-	TRBD1	TRBV10-2	15	TRBJ2-3	CASQEDDRVSDTQYF	TGCGCCAGCCAAGAAGATGACAGGGTGTCGGATACGCAGTATTTT
-	TRBD1	TRBV5-1	16	TRBJ2-1	CASSWGDRPNYNEQFF	TGCGCCAGCAGCTGGGGGGACAGGCCCAACTACAATGAGCAGTTCTTC
-	-	TRBV30	14	TRBJ2-1	CAWRDFSSYNEQFF	TGTGCCTGGAGGGACTTCAGCTCCTACAATGAGCAGTTCTTC
few	-	TRBV5-1	15	TRBJ2-1	CASSLSSGPDNEQFF	TGCGCCAGCAGCTTGAGCAGCGGGCCCGACAATGAGCAGTTCTTC
-	-	TRBV12-5	14	TRBJ2-1	CASGLAEVYNEQFF	TGTGCTAGTGGTCTCGCCGAGGTTTACAATGAGCAGTTCTTC
few	-	TRBV7-2	13	TRBJ1-2	CASSSTGVYGYTF	TGTGCCAGCAGCTCCACAGGTGTCTATGGCTACACCTTC
-	TRBD2	TRBV4-1	17	TRBJ2-2	CASSHLSSGSWTGELFF	TGCGCCAGCAGCCACCTTTCTAGCGGTTCGTGGACCGGGGAGCTGTTTTTT
-	TRBD2	TRBV5-4	18	TRBJ2-2	CASSPAWGGGGVGGELFF	TGTGCCAGCAGCCCCGCCTGGGGTGGCGGGGGGGTCGGCGGGGAGCTGTTTTTT
-	-	TRBV14	13	TRBJ1-2	CASSLGQNYGYTF	TGTGCCAGCAGCCTTGGACAAAACTATGGCTACACCTTC
few	TRBD1	TRBV2	11	TRBJ1-2	CASSAGTGECF	TGTGCCAGCAGTGCAGGGACAGGCGAGTGTTTC
-	TRBD1	TRBV2	14	TRBJ2-5	CASSGTGVQETQYF	TGTGCCAGCTCCGGGACAGGGGTACAAGAGACCCAGTACTTC
-	TRBD1	TRBV11-3	14	TRBJ2-1	CASSARDSYNEQFF	TGTGCCAGCAGCGCCCGGGACAGCTACAATGAGCAGTTCTTC
-	-	TRBV19	14	TRBJ2-2	CASSFQGKAGELFF	TGTGCCAGTAGTTTCCAGGGGAAGGCCGGGGAGCTGTTTTTT
-	-	TRBV6-1	16	TRBJ2-2	CASSVTVADHTGELFF	TGTGCCAGCAGTGTTACGGTAGCGGATCACACCGGGGAGCTGTTTTTT
-	TRBD1	TRBV6-5	12	TRBJ1-2	CASSDRGYGYTF	TGTGCCAGCAGCGACAGGGGTTATGGCTACACCTTC
-	TRBD1	TRBV27	15	TRBJ2-5	CASRSTGGAFETQYF	TGTGCCAGCAGGTCGACAGGGGGCGCTTTTGAGACCCAGTACTTC
-	-	TRBV12-3/TRBV12-4	13	TRBJ1-5	CASSLVADQPQHF	TGTGCCAGCAGTTTAGTGGCGGATCAGCCCCAGCATTTT
-	-	TRBV6-4	14	TRBJ1-2	CATRTEGSSHGYTF	TGTGCCACCAGGACAGAAGGATCAAGTCATGGCTACACCTTC
once	-	TRBV5-6	13	TRBJ2-5	CASSLLTGETQYF	TGTGCCAGCAGCTTATTGACGGGGGAGACCCAGTACTTC
once	-	TRBV7-9	15	TRBJ2-7	CASSQGDRFVYEQYF	TGTGCCAGCAGCCAGGGTGACAGGTTCGTCTACGAGCAGTACTTC
-	TRBD2	TRBV5-1	15	TRBJ2-7	CASSLREGSSYEQYF	TGCGCCAGCAGCTTGAGGGAGGGGAGCTCCTACGAGCAGTACTTC
few	-	TRBV11-2	14	TRBJ2-5	CASSLGQSQETQYF	TGTGCCAGCAGCCTCGGACAGAGTCAAGAGACCCAGTACTTC
-	-	TRBV6-5	15	TRBJ1-6	CASRANRAYNSPLHF	TGTGCCAGCAGGGCCAACAGGGCTTATAATTCACCCCTCCACTTT
-	TRBD1	TRBV12-5	13	TRBJ1-2	CASVAWTGDGYTF	TGTGCTAGTGTTGCTTGGACAGGGGATGGCTACACCTTC
-	TRBD1	TRBV5-1	12	TRBJ1-1	CASSWDRGEAFF	TGCGCCAGCAGCTGGGACAGGGGAGAAGCTTTCTTT
-	-	TRBV25-1	13	TRBJ1-5	CASSAAGNQPQHF	TGTGCCAGCAGTGCGGCGGGGAATCAGCCCCAGCATTTT
-	TRBD2	TRBV24-1	16	TRBJ2-1	CATEGAREGPENEQFF	TGTGCCACCGAGGGAGCCCGGGAGGGCCCCGAAAATGAGCAGTTCTTC
-	-	TRBV27	14	TRBJ2-7	CASSYKGDRYEQYF	TGTGCCAGCAGCTACAAGGGAGACCGGTACGAGCAGTACTTC
-	-	TRBV12-2	16	TRBJ2-1	CASRLGALGGSNEQFF	TGTGCAAGTCGCTTAGGGGCGCTGGGCGGGAGTAATGAGCAGTTCTTC